The clone carrying this T cell receptor (beta chain) was counted ten times or more. The data stem from a study of T cells in Graves' hyperthyroidism and ophthalmopathy. Diagnoses were established using clinical symptoms, serum thyroxine and TRAb, thyroid ultrasound and orbital computed tomography. The CDR3 sequence is 14 residues long. Germline V gene lookup returns CDR1 SGHRS and CDR2 YFSETQ. Trimming cost V 0 bases and J 2 bases, with 9 bases left between them. RNA transcripts were the template for amplifying TCR beta CDR3 regions. The study used the HTBI primer set for a first-round RT-PCR of the TCR CDR3. TCRdb re-derived calls from the multiplex PCR reads in MiXCR, one entry per CDR3 protein. The data contain a few hundred thousand distinct CDR3 sequences, approximately 14% of them singletons.

The TCR originated in a woman aged 30 to 39 with Graves' hyperthyroidism. The V and J genes are TRBV5-1 and TRBJ2-7; D call uncertain. Sequenced sample: blood. This CDR3 reads CASSLGRMTYEQYF. CDR3 in DNA: TGCGCCAGCAGCTTGGGACGGATGACCTACGAGCAGTACTTC.